The 23 T cell receptor beta chains listed next were all sequenced from one sample in a study of T cells in narcolepsy. TCRdb's table, derived via immunoSEQ multiplex PCR, lists solely in-frame clones and lacks some. The sample has about 27,000 clones; about 80% are singletons. Material: CD45RA- memory CD4+ T cells from PBMCs. These receptors were obtained from a human donor with narcolepsy.

The chain uses TRBV30 and TRBJ1-2; D uncertain. Deletions cut 2 bases from V and 7 bases from J, with 17 bases between. The CDR3 is 14 residues long. Germline lookup yields CDR1 GTSNPN and CDR2 SVGIG (reference sequence). CDR3 bases: TGTGCCTGGAGTTTGGGCCTCCCGTCCGGTGGCTACACCTTC. As protein: CAWSLGLPSGGYTF. The full variable domain, in which reference TRBV30 and TRBJ1-2 provide the parts outside the CDR3, is SQTIHQWPATLVQPVGSPLSLECTVEGTSNPNLYWYRQAAGRGLQLLFYSVGIGQISSEVPQNLSASRPQDRQFILSSKKLLLSDSGFYLCAWSLGLPSGGYTFGSGTRLTVV.

The rearrangement links TRBV30 to TRBJ1-2; no definite D call. With 0 bases removed from V and 4 bases from J, the gap between germline ends came to 12 bases. CDR1 is GTSNPN and CDR2 is SVGIG in the germline V gene (reference sequence). The CDR3 is made up of 14 amino acids. CDR3 protein: CAWSVVSRTYGYTF. DNA of the CDR3: TGTGCCTGGAGTGTTGTGTCCCGAACCTATGGCTACACCTTC.

This chain joins TRBV7-6 and TRBJ2-1; 7 bases agree with TRBD1. After removal of 2 bases from V and 1 base from J, the junction contained 2 bases not matched to a gene. Per germline, CDR1 SGHVS and CDR2 FNYEAQ. This CDR3 is 15 amino acids long. This CDR3 reads CASSLPRGSYNEQFF. CDR3 DNA: TGTGCCAGCAGCTTACCCAGGGGGTCCTACAATGAGCAGTTCTTC.

The table lists this clone with a count of one. The CDR3 protein is CASSYRQGDGYTF. The CDR3 DNA is TGTGCCAGCAGTTACCGACAGGGGGATGGCTACACCTTC. The chain is built from TRBV6-6 and TRBJ1-2, with 9 bases aligning to TRBD1. This CDR3 contains 13 residues. Trimming at V came to 2 bases and at J to 6 bases, leaving 1 base not matched to a gene. CDR1 and CDR2 (germline): MNHNY, SVGAGI (reference sequence).

The rearrangement joins TRBV4-3 to TRBJ2-7; TRBD1 matches at 7 bases. CDR3 length: 16 amino acids. The V gene's germline CDR1 is LGHNA and CDR2 YSLEER. The junction had 8 bases not matched to a gene; V was cut back by 1 base and J by 2 bases. CDR3 sequence (DNA): TGCGCCAGCAGCCAAGTTTCCAGGACAGGACCCTACGAGCAGTACTTC. The encoded protein is CASSQVSRTGPYEQYF.

The chain is built from TRBV5-8 and TRBJ1-1, with a weak D call TRBD1 (6 bases). Per the germline V gene, CDR1 is SGHTS and CDR2 is YDEGEE. The CDR3 has 15 amino acids. Trimming took 3 bases from V and 10 from J, leaving 22 bases between them. CDR3 sequence reads: CASSSYEQGSVSAFF. The CDR3 DNA reads as TGTGCCAGCAGCTCCTACGAACAGGGTTCTGTTTCAGCTTTCTTT.

The V call is TRBV5-4, the J call TRBJ2-7; D is undetermined. This CDR3 contains 15 residues. Germline assignment: CDR1 SGHNT and CDR2 YYREEE (reference sequence). Trimming pared 0 bases from V and 5 bases from J, leaving 15 bases between. The CDR3 is CASSLDRSSANEQYF. The CDR3 DNA sequence: TGTGCCAGCAGCTTGGATAGGAGCAGCGCTAACGAGCAGTACTTC.

V and J are TRBV7-6 and TRBJ2-1, with TRBD1 matching 11 bases. CDR1 and CDR2 (germline): SGHVS, FNYEAQ. Losses at the gene ends were 2 bases for V and 5 bases for J; bases not matched to a gene: 5. This CDR3 has 16 residues. Here the CDR3 reads CASSLYRDRGNNEQFF. In DNA, the CDR3 is TGTGCCAGCAGCTTATACCGGGACAGGGGGAACAATGAGCAGTTCTTC.

The chain combines TRBV19 with TRBJ1-2; 12 bases map to TRBD1. The CDR3 contains 14 residues. Germline trimming cut 11 bases from V and 8 bases from J; bases unmatched to any gene: 12. Germline assignment: CDR1 LNHDA and CDR2 SQIVND (reference sequence). The CDR3 DNA reads TGTGCCGGAAACCCGGGACAGGGGGCGGAGGGCTACACCTTC. It is translated as CAGNPGQGAEGYTF.

The genes are TRBV13 and TRBJ2-2; 8 bases are a match to TRBD1. CDR3 length equals 16 residues. V shed 8 bases, J shed 3 bases, and the junction held 11 bases outside the gene matches. Germline V gene sequence: CDR1 PRHDT, CDR2 FYEKMQ (reference sequence). CDR3 residues: CASLMPGQADTGELFF. In DNA, the CDR3 is TGTGCCAGCCTCATGCCGGGACAGGCTGACACCGGGGAGCTGTTTTTT.

In its sample, this clone was seen a few times. V usage is TRBV11-2 and J usage is TRBJ2-7; a possible D gene is TRBD1 (5 bases). With 5 bases removed from V and 3 bases from J, the gap between germline ends came to 11 bases. The CDR3 sequence is 13 residues long. The V gene's germline CDR1 is SGHAT and CDR2 FQNNGV. CDR3 bases: TGTGCCAGCAGCCTCGACAGAAACTACGAGCAGTACTTC. Amino acid sequence: CASSLDRNYEQYF.

The chain couples TRBV6-5 to TRBJ1-1, with D perhaps matching TRBD1 (5 bases). Trimming cost V 6 bases and J 1 base, with 12 bases left between them. This CDR3 is built from 14 residues. Per germline, CDR1 MNHEY and CDR2 SVGAGI. The CDR3 protein is CASRPADRNTEAFF. CDR3 DNA: TGTGCCAGCAGACCTGCCGACAGGAACACTGAAGCTTTCTTT.

The V and J genes are TRBV5-4 and TRBJ2-3; possibly TRBD1 or TRBD2 for D (5 bases each). The CDR3 extends over 17 amino acids. Germline V gene data show CDR1 as SGHNT and CDR2 as YYREEE (reference sequence). The V end was cut by 0 bases, the J end by 2 bases, with 16 bases between. CDR3 in DNA: TGTGCCAGCAGCTTGGCCGGGGCTACCAGACCCACAGATACGCAGTATTTT. It translates to CASSLAGATRPTDTQYF.

This chain links TRBV5-1 with TRBJ2-3, with 8 nucleotides matching TRBD2. Germline CDR1 is SGHRS and CDR2 is YFSETQ. J gave up 4 bases and V 4 bases, and 8 bases lay outside the gene matches. This CDR3 has 15 residues. CDR3: CASSNHGGAADTQYF. CDR3 in DNA: TGCGCCAGCAGCAACCACGGGGGGGCCGCAGATACGCAGTATTTT.

The V gene is TRBV7-9, the J gene TRBJ2-5; the match to TRBD2 covers 11 bases. The CDR3 runs to 14 residues. CDR1 and CDR2 (germline): SEHNR, FQNEAQ (reference sequence). V lost 5 bases, J lost 3 bases, and 2 bases stayed unmatched. The CDR3 is CASSPGLAEETQYF. The CDR3 DNA reads as TGTGCCAGCAGCCCGGGACTAGCGGAAGAGACCCAGTACTTC.

J is TRBJ1-4 and V is TRBV6-5; D may be TRBD1 (5 bases). The CDR3 has 15 amino acids. From germline, CDR1 is MNHEY and CDR2 SVGAGI. The V and J ends lost 4 bases and 4 bases respectively, with 13 bases between them. CDR3 coding DNA: TGTGCCAGCAGTTTTCCAGGGAATGGTAATGAAAAACTGTTTTTT. It translates to CASSFPGNGNEKLFF.

The rearrangement uses TRBV5-1 and TRBJ2-5, with D tentatively TRBD1 (6 bases). Germline CDR1 and CDR2: SGHRS and YFSETQ. The CDR3 length is 13 residues. Trimming removed 3 bases from V and 3 bases from J, with 9 bases in between. CDR3 region: CASSWAGEETQYF. Here the CDR3 DNA reads TGCGCCAGCAGCTGGGCAGGGGAAGAGACCCAGTACTTC.

V usage is TRBV6-5 and J usage is TRBJ2-6; D gene ambiguous. This CDR3 has 16 amino acids. Germline-derived CDR1 and CDR2 are MNHEY and SVGAGI. Trimming removed 0 bases at V and 6 bases at J, with 12 bases between. In nucleotides, the CDR3 is TGTGCCAGCAGTTACTCCACAGCCCCTGAGGCCAACGTCCTGACTTTC. Translated, it gives CASSYSTAPEANVLTF.

The chain joins TRBV5-6 to TRBJ1-6, with no clear D. The CDR3 extends over 16 amino acids. Germline CDR1 and CDR2: SGHDT and YYEEEE. Trimming removed 3 bases from V and 5 bases from J, with 15 bases in between. For the CDR3, the DNA is TGTGCCAGCAGCTCTTCCGTTGGATCTAATAATTCACCCCTCCACTTT. It is translated as CASSSSVGSNNSPLHF.

This clone has a single count. The chain employs TRBV15 and TRBJ1-4, with a weak D call TRBD1 (6 bases). Trimming took 1 base from V and 6 from J, leaving 9 bases between them. The CDR3 covers 14 residues. Germline CDR1 reads LNHNV; CDR2 reads YYDKDF (reference sequence). The DNA of the CDR3 is TGTGCCACCAGCAGAGGGGGGCAGGATGAAAAACTGTTTTTT. Translated, it gives CATSRGGQDEKLFF.

The chain combines TRBV19 with TRBJ1-5; TRBD1 matches 9 bases. Looked up from germline, CDR1 is LNHDA and CDR2 is SQIVND (reference sequence). This CDR3 has 18 amino acids. The trim removed 6 bases at V and 1 base at J, leaving 13 bases unmatched. CDR3 sequence reads: CASSPSDRGIGSNQPQHF. CDR3 nucleotides: TGTGCCAGTAGCCCCTCGGACAGGGGCATAGGGAGCAATCAGCCCCAGCATTTT.

Written as DNA, the CDR3 is TGTGCCAGCAGTGGCCTACAAGCGGGAGATTCACCCCTCCACTTT. Its protein is CASSGLQAGDSPLHF. This sequence joins TRBV2 and TRBJ1-6; the D is unclear. The V and J ends lost 4 bases and 8 bases respectively, with 15 bases between them. This CDR3 spans 15 amino acids. Looked up from germline, CDR1 is SNHLY and CDR2 is FYNNEI.

The chain links TRBV13 to TRBJ1-1; D is perhaps TRBD1 (5 bases). This CDR3 region has 16 residues. The germline V gene has CDR1 PRHDT and CDR2 FYEKMQ (reference sequence). V was clipped by 5 bases and J by 1 base, with 17 bases between them. In DNA, the CDR3 is TGTGCCAGCAGCCCCGGGGGTCTGAGGGGGAACACTGAAGCTTTCTTT. As protein: CASSPGGLRGNTEAFF.